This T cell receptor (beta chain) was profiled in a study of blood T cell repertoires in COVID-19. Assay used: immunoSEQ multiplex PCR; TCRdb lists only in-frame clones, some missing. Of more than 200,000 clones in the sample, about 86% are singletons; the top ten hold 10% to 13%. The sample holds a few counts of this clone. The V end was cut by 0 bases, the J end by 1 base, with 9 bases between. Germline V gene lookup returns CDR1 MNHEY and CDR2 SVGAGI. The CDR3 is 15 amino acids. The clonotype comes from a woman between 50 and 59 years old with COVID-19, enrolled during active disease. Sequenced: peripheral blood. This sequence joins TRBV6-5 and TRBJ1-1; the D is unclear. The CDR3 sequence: CASSYSSNSNTEAFF. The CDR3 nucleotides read TGTGCCAGCAGTTACTCGTCTAACTCGAACACTGAAGCTTTCTTT.